The 12 T cell receptor beta chains reported below all come from one sample, sequenced in a study of T cell responses to AZD1222 COVID-19 vaccine. The data were produced by immunoSEQ multiplex PCR, yet TCRdb's version contains in-frame clones alone and is incomplete. The table includes some 200,000 clones, approximately 95% detected once. This specimen was peripheral blood, taken on day 0 of AZD1222 vaccination. These receptors all come from an adult in good health.

The V and J genes are TRBV27 and TRBJ1-2, with D uncertain. Germline-derived CDR1 and CDR2 are MNHEY and SMNVEV (reference sequence). The V gene lost 6 bases and the J gene lost 0 bases, with 17 bases spanning the gap. This CDR3 region has 16 residues. The CDR3 is CASSTLPPSANYGYTF. The DNA for the CDR3 is TGTGCCAGCAGCACGCTCCCACCCTCAGCTAACTATGGCTACACCTTC.

The chain couples TRBV18 to TRBJ2-1, with 14 bases that match TRBD2. V gave up 2 bases and J gave up 6 bases; unmatched junction bases: 3. Germline-derived CDR1 and CDR2 are KGHSH and LQKENI. The CDR3 runs 16 residues. The CDR3 loop is CASSPRGLAGGNEQFF. CDR3 in DNA: TGTGCCAGCTCACCAAGAGGACTAGCGGGGGGCAATGAGCAGTTCTTC.

The CDR3 DNA is TGTGCCAGCAGCTTAGAAGTCTCTGGAAACACCATATATTTT. Translated, it gives CASSLEVSGNTIYF. The chain uses TRBV5-4 and TRBJ1-3; no reliable D call. The CDR3 runs to 14 residues. Trimming shortened V by 2 bases and J by 0 bases, and 6 bases separated the two germline ends. Germline CDR1 reads SGHNT; CDR2 reads YYREEE (reference sequence). The full variable domain, rest sourced from reference TRBV5-4 and TRBJ1-3, is ETGVTQSPTHLIKTRGQQVTLRCSSQSGHNTVSWYQQALGQGPQFIFQYYREEENGRGNFPPRFSGLQFPNYSSELNVNALELDDSALYLCASSLEVSGNTIYFGEGSWLTVV.

The CDR3 nucleotides read TGTGCCAGCGCCGGGGGTCGAGCACAAGAGACCCAGTACTTC. This encodes CASAGGRAQETQYF. This sequence joins TRBV6-5 and TRBJ2-5; possible D gene TRBD2, 6 bases. The CDR3 sequence is 14 residues long. V lost 8 bases, J lost 2 bases, and 15 bases lay in between. Germline CDR1 is MNHEY and CDR2 is SVGAGI.

The chain has TRBV29-1 and TRBJ1-1; D remains ambiguous. V was shortened by 4 bases and J by 2 bases, with 8 bases between the two germline ends. Germline values: CDR1 SQVTM, CDR2 ANQGSEA. The CDR3 totals 12 residues. The CDR3 reads CSVVRPNTEAFF. CDR3 bases: TGCAGCGTTGTTAGGCCAAACACTGAAGCTTTCTTT.

This rearrangement joins TRBV4-1 to TRBJ1-4; weak D call: TRBD1 (6 bases). This CDR3 spans 14 amino acids. V gave up 2 bases and J gave up 14 bases, with 18 bases separating them. CDR1 is MGHRA and CDR2 is YSYEKL in the germline V gene. CDR3 DNA sequence: TGCGCCAGCAGCCAACCCCTGGACAGTTCTTCCCTGTTTTTT. It translates to CASSQPLDSSSLFF.

The DNA for the CDR3 is TGTGCCAGCAGCTTAGGATCGTGGGAGCAGTACTTC. Protein product: CASSLGSWEQYF. This chain connects TRBV7-9 to TRBJ2-7; D gene ambiguous. Trimming took off 1 base at V and 7 bases at J, with 8 bases between the two ends. This CDR3 contains 12 residues. CDR1 is SEHNR, CDR2 FQNEAQ, per germline (reference sequence).

V is TRBV5-1 and J is TRBJ2-7; D is perhaps TRBD1 (6 bases). The V end lost 0 bases, the J end lost 2 bases, and 9 bases lay between the germline ends. The CDR3 has 14 amino acids. Germline-derived CDR1 and CDR2 are SGHRS and YFSETQ. In DNA, the CDR3 is TGCGCCAGCAGCTTGGGGGACACACCCTACGAGCAGTACTTC. Its translation: CASSLGDTPYEQYF.

A few counts support this clone. The chain uses TRBV19 and TRBJ1-2; D is undetermined. V shed 11 bases and J shed 4 bases, with 11 bases lying between them. Germline values: CDR1 LNHDA, CDR2 SQIVND (reference sequence). The CDR3 contains 11 residues. The CDR3, as DNA: TGTGCCGGGAGACTGGGCTATGGCTACACCTTC. It is translated as CAGRLGYGYTF.

This chain links TRBV18 with TRBJ1-1; 9 bases map to TRBD1. V trimming: 3 bases; J trimming: 6 bases; junction bases outside the gene matches: 8. Germline CDR1 KGHSH, CDR2 LQKENI. The CDR3 covers 15 residues. CDR3 nucleotide sequence: TGTGCCAGCTCACCGGCCGGACAGGGGACCGCTGAAGCTTTCTTT. Protein product: CASSPAGQGTAEAFF. Combining the CDR3 with reference TRBV18 and TRBJ1-1 gives the whole variable domain NAGVMQNPRHLVRRRGQEARLRCSPMKGHSHVYWYRQLPEEGLKFMVYLQKENIIDESGMPKERFSAEFPKEGPSILRIQQVVRGDSAAYFCASSPAGQGTAEAFFGQGTRLTVV.

This chain joins TRBV9 and TRBJ2-2, with 10 bases lining up with TRBD2. V lost 4 bases and J lost 6; bases outside the gene matches: 3. CDR1 SGDLS and CDR2 YYNGEE come from the germline V gene. This CDR3 has 14 residues. The CDR3 DNA sequence: TGTGCCAGCAGCTCCCTAGCGGGAGCCGGGGAGCTGTTTTTT. It codes for CASSSLAGAGELFF.

This clone was counted a single time. The genes are TRBV5-1 and TRBJ2-6; D unresolved. The CDR3 runs 20 residues. The V and J ends lost 4 bases and 0 bases respectively, with 23 bases between them. Germline CDR1 SGHRS, CDR2 YFSETQ. In DNA form, the CDR3 reads TGCGCCAGCAGCCTTTGGGCAGCAGACCGGACCTACTCTGGGGCCAACGTCCTGACTTTC. Encoded protein: CASSLWAADRTYSGANVLTF. The whole variable domain, remainder taken from reference TRBV5-1 and TRBJ2-6, is KAGVTQTPRYLIKTRGQQVTLSCSPISGHRSVSWYQQTPGQGLQFLFEYFSETQRNKGNFPGRFSGRQFSNSRSEMNVSTLELGDSALYLCASSLWAADRTYSGANVLTFGAGSRLTVL.